This entry describes one T cell receptor (beta chain). This entry comes from a study of blood T cell repertoires in COVID-19. As for the study in general: Acute and convalescent COVID-19 samples came from the United States, Italy and Spain. The analysed material was cDNA or gDNA that came from T cells, B-cell-depleted T cells, or PBMCs.

Using immunoSEQ multiplex PCR, the repertoire was profiled, and TCRdb retains in-frame clones only, with some absent. The sample shows roughly 120,000 clones, around 83% of them seen only once. The clonotype was recovered from an elderly woman with active or convalescent COVID-19. Sequences were obtained from peripheral blood.

CDR3 nucleotides: TGTGCCAGCTCAACGGGACAGGCTAATGAAAAACTGTTTTTT. Amino acids: CASSTGQANEKLFF. The rearrangement uses TRBV18 and TRBJ1-4; 8 bases align to TRBD1. The CDR3 totals 14 residues. Germline trimming cut 5 bases from V and 3 bases from J; bases unmatched to any gene: 2. The V gene's germline CDR1 is KGHSH and CDR2 LQKENI.